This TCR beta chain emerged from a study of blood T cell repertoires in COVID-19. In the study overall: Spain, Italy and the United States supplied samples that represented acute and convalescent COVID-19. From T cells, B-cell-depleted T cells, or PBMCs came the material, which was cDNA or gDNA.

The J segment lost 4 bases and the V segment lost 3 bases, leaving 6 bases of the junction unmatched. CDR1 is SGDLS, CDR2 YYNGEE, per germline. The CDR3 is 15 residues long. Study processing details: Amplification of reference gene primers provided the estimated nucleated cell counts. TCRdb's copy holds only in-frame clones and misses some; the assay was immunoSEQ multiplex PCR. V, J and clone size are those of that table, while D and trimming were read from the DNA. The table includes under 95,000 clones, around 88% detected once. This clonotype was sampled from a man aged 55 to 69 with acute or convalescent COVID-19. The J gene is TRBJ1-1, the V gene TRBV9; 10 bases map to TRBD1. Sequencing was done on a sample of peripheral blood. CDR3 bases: TGTGCCAGCAGCGGGACAGGGGGTGGCGGCACTGAAGCTTTCTTT. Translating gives CASSGTGGGGTEAFF.